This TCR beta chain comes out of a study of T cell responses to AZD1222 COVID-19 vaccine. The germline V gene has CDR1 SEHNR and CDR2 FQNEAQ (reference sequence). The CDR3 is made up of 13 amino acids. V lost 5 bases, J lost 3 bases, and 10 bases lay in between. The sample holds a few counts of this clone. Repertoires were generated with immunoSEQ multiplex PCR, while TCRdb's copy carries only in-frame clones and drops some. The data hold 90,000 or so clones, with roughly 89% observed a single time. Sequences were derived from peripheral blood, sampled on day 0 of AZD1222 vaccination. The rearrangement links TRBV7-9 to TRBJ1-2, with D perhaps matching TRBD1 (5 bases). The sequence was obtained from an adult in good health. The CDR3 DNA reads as TGTGCCAGCAGCCCCCAGGGACACTATGGCTACACCTTC. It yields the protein CASSPQGHYGYTF. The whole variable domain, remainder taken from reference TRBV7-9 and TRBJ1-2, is DTGVSQNPRHKITKRGQNVTFRCDPISEHNRLYWYRQTLGQGPEFLTYFQNEAQLEKSRLLSDRFSAERPKGSFSTLEIQRTEQGDSAMYLCASSPQGHYGYTFGSGTRLTVV.